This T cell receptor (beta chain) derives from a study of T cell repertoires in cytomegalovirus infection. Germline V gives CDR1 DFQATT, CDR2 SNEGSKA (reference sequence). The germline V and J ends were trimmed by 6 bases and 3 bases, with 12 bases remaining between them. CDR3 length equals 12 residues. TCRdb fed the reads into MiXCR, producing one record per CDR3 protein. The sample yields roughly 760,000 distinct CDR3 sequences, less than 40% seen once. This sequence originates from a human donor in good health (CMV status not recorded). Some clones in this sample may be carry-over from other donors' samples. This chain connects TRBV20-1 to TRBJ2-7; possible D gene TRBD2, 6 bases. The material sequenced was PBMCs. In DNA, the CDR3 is TGCAGTGCGGGGGACTCCAACTACGAGCAGTACTTC. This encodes CSAGDSNYEQYF.